Below, 14 T cell receptor beta chains from the same sample are listed, as sequenced in a study of T cell repertoires and HLA-DP antigens. After more than 13 days' expansion, CD4+ cells were restimulated 20 to 30 h with HeLa expressing allogeneic DPB1. HeLa stimulator cells carried retrovirally transduced HLA-DPA1/DPB1, HLA-DM, invariant chain and CD80. Some clones are missing from TCRdb's copy, which holds only in-frame ones; the method was immunoSEQ multiplex PCR. Of thousands of clones in the sample, 60% to 85% were seen once. Sample: CD137- CD4+ T cells from cultured PBMCs. These receptors were taken from a man aged 60 to 69 in good health and CMV-seronegative.

This clone counts as hyperexpanded. The V and J genes are TRBV12-5 and TRBJ1-2; TRBD1 is a possible D gene (6 bases). The CDR3 has 15 residues. Trimming pared 4 bases from V and 4 bases from J, leaving 16 bases between. The germline gives CDR1 LGHNT, CDR2 FRNRAP. The CDR3 is CASGSPPDSGYGYTF. CDR3 nucleotide sequence: TGTGCTAGTGGTTCACCGCCGGACAGTGGCTATGGCTACACCTTC.

This chain links TRBV28 with TRBJ1-2, with a tentative D call TRBD1 (5 bases). Per germline, CDR1 MDHEN and CDR2 SYDVKM. The CDR3 loop spans 14 amino acids. Trimming cost V 6 bases and J 2 bases, with 13 bases left between them. CDR3 region: CASSPGTVNYGYTF. The CDR3 DNA sequence: TGTGCCAGCAGCCCCGGGACGGTCAACTATGGCTACACCTTC.

The chain employs TRBV7-2 and TRBJ1-2, with TRBD1 matching over 7 bases. This CDR3 comprises 15 residues. Germline CDR1 is SGHTA and CDR2 is FQGNSA. With 1 base clipped from V and 2 bases from J, the junction kept 4 bases outside the gene matches. CDR3 sequence (DNA): TGTGCCAGCAGCTTAGGCAGGGGGTGGAACTATGGCTACACCTTC. Translating gives CASSLGRGWNYGYTF.

This clone is termed medium-sized. The chain links TRBV7-2 to TRBJ2-1, with TRBD2 matching 10 bases. With 0 bases clipped from V and 12 bases from J, the junction kept 11 bases outside the gene matches. The CDR3 has 16 residues. Per the germline V gene, CDR1 is SGHTA and CDR2 is FQGNSA. CDR3: CASSLATSGNPKAQFF. CDR3 coding DNA: TGTGCCAGCAGCTTAGCCACTAGCGGGAACCCCAAAGCGCAGTTCTTC.

By proportion, this clone is medium-sized (0.01 to 0.1%). J is TRBJ1-1 and V is TRBV18, with D hard to call. Trimming removed 2 bases from V and 5 bases from J, with 6 bases in between. Germline values: CDR1 KGHSH, CDR2 LQKENI. The CDR3 length is 12 residues. CDR3 coding DNA: TGTGCCAGCTCACCATCGACAACTGAAGCTTTCTTT. Translating gives CASSPSTTEAFF.

Here the CDR3 reads CASTPSLRGPSFSGNTIYF. CDR3 in DNA: TGTGCCAGCACCCCCTCTCTGAGGGGCCCATCCTTTTCTGGAAACACCATATATTTT. This rearrangement joins TRBV2 to TRBJ1-3; maybe TRBD1 (5 bases). V was shortened by 7 bases and J by 1 base, with 26 bases between the two germline ends. The CDR3 has 19 residues. Germline CDR1 and CDR2: SNHLY and FYNNEI.

The V call is TRBV19, the J call TRBJ2-3; 14 bases are shared with TRBD2. The V gene's germline CDR1 is LNHDA and CDR2 SQIVND (reference sequence). J lost 5 bases, V lost 3 bases, and 4 bases had no gene match. This CDR3 spans 16 amino acids. CDR3 nucleotide sequence: TGTGCCAGTAGTATGACTAGCGGGAGGGCCGGAGATACGCAGTATTTT. It is translated as CASSMTSGRAGDTQYF.

This clone was counted once. V gene TRBV11-3 combines with J gene TRBJ2-7; D possibly corresponds to TRBD2 (5 bases). V was cut by 8 bases and J by 5 bases, with 19 bases left in between. The CDR3 has 14 residues. Germline lookup yields CDR1 SGHNT and CDR2 YENEEA. CDR3 DNA sequence: TGTGCCAGCGCAGAGGGCCAGGCTTCCGACGAGCAGTACTTC. Translated: CASAEGQASDEQYF.

V is TRBV19 and J is TRBJ1-2; a weak D match, TRBD1 (6 bases). V gave up 6 bases and J gave up 7 bases, with 18 bases separating them. The CDR3 totals 14 residues. Germline loops: CDR1 LNHDA, CDR2 SQIVND (reference sequence). CDR3 sequence (DNA): TGTGCCAGTAGCCCACGACAGGACAAGGGTGGCTACACCTTC. It translates to CASSPRQDKGGYTF. The whole variable domain, filled in from reference TRBV19 and TRBJ1-2, reads DGGITQSPKYLFRKEGQNVTLSCEQNLNHDAMYWYRQDPGQGLRLIYYSQIVNDFQKGDIAEGYSVSREKKESFPLTVTSAQKNPTAFYLCASSPRQDKGGYTFGSGTRLTVV.

The sample holds a few counts of this clone. The CDR3 coding sequence is TGCGCCAGCAGCCGGGGGCGCGACTATAATTCACCCCTCCACTTT. Translated, it gives CASSRGRDYNSPLHF. The chain combines TRBV4-1 with TRBJ1-6, with D perhaps TRBD1 (6 bases). Germline loops: CDR1 MGHRA, CDR2 YSYEKL. The V and J ends lost 4 bases and 3 bases respectively, with 10 bases between them. The CDR3 covers 15 residues.

This chain joins TRBV21-1 and TRBJ1-1; no DNA check was done on the table's D call, TRBD1. TRBV21-1 is labeled a pseudogene. This CDR3 has 16 amino acids. This CDR3 is CASSSRLYTIRTEAFF. The DNA for the CDR3 is TGTGCCAGCAGTTCCAGATTATACACAATTCGCACTGAAGCTTTCTTT.

This chain uses TRBV6-1 with TRBJ1-5; D is possibly TRBD1 (5 bases). The germline V gene encodes CDR1 MNHNS and CDR2 SASEGT. The V gene lost 5 bases and the J gene lost 7 bases, with 15 bases spanning the gap. The CDR3 length is 14 residues. The CDR3, as DNA: TGTGCCAGCAGTAGTTTGGGGGAGAGGCAGCCCCAGCATTTT. It codes for CASSSLGERQPQHF.

The rearrangement uses TRBV10-2 and TRBJ1-1, with TRBD1 identical over 7 bases. V lost 7 bases and J lost 1; bases outside the gene matches: 6. The CDR3 spans 14 residues. Germline V lookup: CDR1 WSHSY, CDR2 SAAADI. CDR3 region: CASTWDSWNTEAFF. The CDR3 bases are TGCGCCAGCACGTGGGACAGCTGGAACACTGAAGCTTTCTTT.

The V and J genes are TRBV6-6 and TRBJ2-7; D perhaps matches TRBD2 (6 bases). This CDR3 is 12 amino acids long. V lost 4 bases to trimming and J lost 6 bases, with 10 bases between them. CDR1 is MNHNY, CDR2 SVGAGI, per germline (reference sequence). CDR3 sequence: CASSSLGGEQYF. The CDR3 DNA follows: TGTGCCAGCAGTTCCCTGGGAGGCGAGCAGTACTTC.